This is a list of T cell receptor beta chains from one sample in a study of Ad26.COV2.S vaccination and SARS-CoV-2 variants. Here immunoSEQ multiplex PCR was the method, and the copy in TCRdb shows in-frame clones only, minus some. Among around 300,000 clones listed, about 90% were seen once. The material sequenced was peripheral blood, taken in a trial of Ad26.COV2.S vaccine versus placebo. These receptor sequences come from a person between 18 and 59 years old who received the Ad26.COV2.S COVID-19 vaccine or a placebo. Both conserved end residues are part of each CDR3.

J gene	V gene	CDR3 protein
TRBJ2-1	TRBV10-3	CAISEGGTYNEQFF
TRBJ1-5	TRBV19	CASNSPPGQGRNQPQHF
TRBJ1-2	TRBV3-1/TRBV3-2	CASSQATPDFLDKGYTF
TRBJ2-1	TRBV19	CASTWAGGRDEQFF
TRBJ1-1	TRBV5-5	CASSYVGGSIEAFF
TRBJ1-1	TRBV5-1	CASSLVTNTEAFF
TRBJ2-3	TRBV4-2	CASSQDVVAGTSTDTQYF
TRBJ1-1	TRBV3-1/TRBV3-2	CASSQQAGHQEAFF
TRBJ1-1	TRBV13	CASSPQGMTEAFF
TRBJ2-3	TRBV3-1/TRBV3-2	CASSPGTSAYTQYF
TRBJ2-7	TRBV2	CASVRTGRIEQYF
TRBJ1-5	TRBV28	CASSLRQGFKPQHF
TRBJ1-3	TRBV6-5	CASSYSTGSSGNTIYF
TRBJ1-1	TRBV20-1	CSASNPMNTEAFF
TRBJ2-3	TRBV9	CASSEGLAGTDTQYF
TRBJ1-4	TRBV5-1	CASSLAPPATNEKLFF
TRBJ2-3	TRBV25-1	CASSGYFGLAGDGDTQYF
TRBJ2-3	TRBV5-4	CASSPIRFADTQYF
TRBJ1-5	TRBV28	CASRQGGRAQHF
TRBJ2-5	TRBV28	CASSLWSTSGLVETQYF
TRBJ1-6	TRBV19	CASSIGGVVNSPLHF
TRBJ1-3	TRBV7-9	CASSLDGDTIYF
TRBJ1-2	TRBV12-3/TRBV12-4	CASSSRSLYGYTF